These 10 T cell receptor beta chains were all obtained from the same sample, sequenced in a study of blood T cells in healthy people across ages. Using a J-beta primer mix together with a sample-barcoded 5' primer, a second PCR was run for 7 to 11 cycles. TCRdb ran MiXCR on the 5' RACE reads and lists one entry per CDR3 protein. Among hundreds of thousands of distinct CDR3 sequences listed, 45% to 70% were seen once. Material: blood. Source of these receptors: a man in his forties in good health.

In regard to this clonotype: At one end the junction does not follow the germline gene, possibly because of a read error. The V call is TRBV12-3 or TRBV12-4, the J call TRBJ1-2, with D perhaps TRBD1 (6 bases). The CDR3 is made up of 14 amino acids. The CDR3 bases are TGTGCCAGCAGTTTCGCAGGGGCGACCTATGGTTACACCTTC. Translating gives CASSFAGATYGYTF.

V usage is TRBV4-2 and J usage is TRBJ2-6; D not certain. The CDR3 has 16 amino acids. V lost 2 bases and J 4 bases, leaving 12 bases between the germline ends. Germline values: CDR1 LGHNA, CDR2 YNFKEQ. CDR3 nucleotide sequence: TGTGCCAGCAGCCAAACGTCGTCATCCGGGGCCAACGTCCTGACTTTC. Its translation: CASSQTSSSGANVLTF.

The J gene is TRBJ2-7, the V gene TRBV11-1, with TRBD1 matching 8 bases. This CDR3 has 15 residues. The germline CDR1 and CDR2 sequences are SGHAT and FQDESV (reference sequence). V lost 4 bases to trimming and J lost 7 bases; unmatched junction nucleotides: 12. The CDR3 DNA is TGTGCCAGCAGCTACGGACAGGGAAATTACAATGAGCAGTACTTC. Its translation: CASSYGQGNYNEQYF.

The chain has TRBV12-3 or TRBV12-4 and TRBJ1-2; TRBD1 aligns across 7 bases. The CDR3 is made up of 16 amino acids. The V and J ends lost 3 bases and 5 bases, in that order; junction bases with no gene match: 12. Here the CDR3 DNA reads TGTGCCAGCAGTTTGGATTTTGGGACAGACCAGTATGGCTACACCTTC. Protein product: CASSLDFGTDQYGYTF.

The CDR3 spells CSAGVYSGAGSYNEQFF. For the CDR3, the DNA is TGCAGTGCGGGGGTCTATAGCGGGGCCGGCTCCTACAATGAGCAGTTCTTC. This rearrangement joins TRBV20-1 to TRBJ2-1, with TRBD2 matching 8 bases. In germline, CDR1 is DFQATT, CDR2 SNEGSKA (reference sequence). CDR3 length: 17 residues. V was pared by 6 bases and J by 0 bases, with 13 bases of the junction left unmatched.

Written as DNA, the CDR3 is TGCAGTGCTAGAGGTCTGACTCCCAGAACAGGGTTTGTGCCTGAAGCTTTCTTT. Translation: CSARGLTPRTGFVPEAFF. The V gene is TRBV20-1, the J gene TRBJ1-1; D might be TRBD1 (6 bases). Germline V gives CDR1 DFQATT, CDR2 SNEGSKA (reference sequence). V was pared by 1 base and J by 6 bases, with 27 bases between. The CDR3 is 18 residues long.

A note on this clonotype: At one boundary the junction diverges from the germline segment, which might be a read error. The genes are TRBV12-3 or TRBV12-4 and TRBJ2-4; weak D call: TRBD2 (5 bases). The CDR3 totals 17 residues. The CDR3: CASSFGIRILAKTIQYF. DNA of the CDR3: TGTGCCAGCAGTTTCGGCATCCGAATCCTAGCCAAAACCATTCAGTACTTC.

The chain uses TRBV2 and TRBJ2-3; D gene ambiguous. CDR1 is SNHLY and CDR2 is FYNNEI in the germline V gene. V shed 7 bases and J shed 0 bases, with 8 bases lying between them. The CDR3 contains 13 residues. CDR3 nucleotide sequence: TGTGCCAGCACCCGGGCTAGCACAGATACGCAGTATTTT. It encodes CASTRASTDTQYF.

The chain has TRBV20-1 and TRBJ1-6; D is unresolved. CDR3 size: 12 residues. Deletions cut 2 bases from V and 7 bases from J, with 6 bases between. Germline V gene sequence: CDR1 DFQATT, CDR2 SNEGSKA (reference sequence). CDR3 coding DNA: TGCAGTGCTAGACCGGTGAATTCACCCCTCCACTTT. The encoded protein is CSARPVNSPLHF.

The V call is TRBV20-1, the J call TRBJ2-1; 7 bases agree with TRBD1. Losses at the gene ends were 3 bases for V and 5 bases for J; bases not matched to a gene: 4. CDR3 length: 13 amino acids. CDR1 DFQATT and CDR2 SNEGSKA come from the germline V gene (reference sequence). CDR3 DNA sequence: TGCAGTGCTAGGGGGGACAGTCACAATGAGCAGTTCTTC. Amino acid sequence: CSARGDSHNEQFF.